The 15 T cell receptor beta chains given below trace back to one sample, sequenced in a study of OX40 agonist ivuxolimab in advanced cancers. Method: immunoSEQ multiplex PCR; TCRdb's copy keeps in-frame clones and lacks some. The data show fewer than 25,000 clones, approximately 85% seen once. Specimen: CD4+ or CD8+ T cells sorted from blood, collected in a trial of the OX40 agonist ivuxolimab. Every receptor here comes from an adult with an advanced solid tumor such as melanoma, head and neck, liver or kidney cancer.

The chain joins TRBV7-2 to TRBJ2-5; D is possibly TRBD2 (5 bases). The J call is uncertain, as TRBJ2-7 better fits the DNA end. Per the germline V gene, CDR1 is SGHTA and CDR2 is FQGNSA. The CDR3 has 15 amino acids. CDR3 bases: TGTGCCAGCAGCTTAGAACGAGGGCTGACCTACGAGCAGTACTTC. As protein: CASSLERGLTYEQYF.

The CDR3 region is CASSFGGIYEQYF. The CDR3 DNA reads TGTGCCAGCAGTTTTGGGGGGATCTACGAGCAGTACTTC. The genes are TRBV27 and TRBJ2-7; perhaps TRBD2 as D (6 bases). This CDR3 has 13 amino acids. The germline V and J ends were trimmed by 3 bases and 3 bases, with 9 bases remaining between them. Germline V gene lookup returns CDR1 MNHEY and CDR2 SMNVEV (reference sequence).

The CDR3 coding sequence is TGTGCCAGCAGCACCCGGCCGGGGCAGCCCCAGCATTTT. It translates to CASSTRPGQPQHF. The gene calls are TRBV7-8 and TRBJ1-5; no clear D. Germline values: CDR1 SGHVS, CDR2 FQNEAQ. V was shortened by 5 bases and J by 7 bases, with 12 bases between the two germline ends. The CDR3 is 13 residues long.

CDR3 protein: CATRAGGNQPQHF. In DNA form, the CDR3 reads TGTGCCACTAGGGCCGGGGGCAATCAGCCCCAGCATTTT. The gene calls are TRBV7-9 and TRBJ1-5, with D unclear. There are 13 residues in the CDR3. Germline CDR1 and CDR2: SEHNR and FQNEAQ (reference sequence). Deletions cut 10 bases from V and 2 bases from J, with 12 bases between.

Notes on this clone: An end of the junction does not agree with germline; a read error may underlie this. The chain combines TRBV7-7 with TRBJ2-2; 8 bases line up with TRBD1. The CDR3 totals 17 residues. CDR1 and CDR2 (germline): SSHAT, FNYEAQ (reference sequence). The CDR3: CASSSFTGTGNTGELFF. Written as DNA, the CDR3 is TGTGCTAGCAGCTCTTTCACCGGGACAGGGAACACCGGGGAGCTGTTTTTT. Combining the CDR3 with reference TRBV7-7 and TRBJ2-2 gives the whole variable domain GAGVSQSPRYKVTKRGQDVTLRCDPISSHATLYWYQQALGQGPEFLTYFNYEAQPDKSGLPSDRFSAERPEGSISTLTIQRTEQRDSAMYRCASSSFTGTGNTGELFFGEGSRLTVL.

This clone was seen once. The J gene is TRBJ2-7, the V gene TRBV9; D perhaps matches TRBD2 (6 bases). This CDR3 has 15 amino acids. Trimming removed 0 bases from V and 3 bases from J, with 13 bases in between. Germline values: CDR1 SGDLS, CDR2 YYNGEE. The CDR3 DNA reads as TGTGCCAGCAGCGTAGAGGCGGGACCAGTCTACGAGCAGTACTTC. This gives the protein CASSVEAGPVYEQYF.

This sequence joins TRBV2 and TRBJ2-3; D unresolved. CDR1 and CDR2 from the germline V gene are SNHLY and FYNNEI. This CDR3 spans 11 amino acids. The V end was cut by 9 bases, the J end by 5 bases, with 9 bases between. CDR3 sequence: CASSALDTQYF. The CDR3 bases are TGTGCCAGTTCCGCGCTAGATACGCAGTATTTT.

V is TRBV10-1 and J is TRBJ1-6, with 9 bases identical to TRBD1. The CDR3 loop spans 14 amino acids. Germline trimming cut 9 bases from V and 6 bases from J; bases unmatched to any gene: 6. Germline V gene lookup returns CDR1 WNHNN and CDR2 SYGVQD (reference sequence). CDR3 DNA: TGCGCCAGGCAGGGGACAGGGCTTAATTCACCCCTCCACTTT. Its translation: CARQGTGLNSPLHF.

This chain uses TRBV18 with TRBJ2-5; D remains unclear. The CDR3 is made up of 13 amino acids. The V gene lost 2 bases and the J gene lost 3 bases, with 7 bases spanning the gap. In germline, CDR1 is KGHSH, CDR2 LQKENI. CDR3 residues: CASSPSQKETQYF. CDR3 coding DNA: TGTGCCAGCTCACCATCACAGAAAGAGACCCAGTACTTC. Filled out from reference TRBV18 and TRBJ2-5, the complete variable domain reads NAGVMQNPRHLVRRRGQEARLRCSPMKGHSHVYWYRQLPEEGLKFMVYLQKENIIDESGMPKERFSAEFPKEGPSILRIQQVVRGDSAAYFCASSPSQKETQYFGPGTRLLVL.

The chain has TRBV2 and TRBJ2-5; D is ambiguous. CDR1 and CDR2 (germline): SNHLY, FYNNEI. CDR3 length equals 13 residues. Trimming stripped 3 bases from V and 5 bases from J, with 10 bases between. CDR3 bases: TGTGCCAGCAGTGACATTTCATGGGAGACCCAGTACTTC. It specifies CASSDISWETQYF.

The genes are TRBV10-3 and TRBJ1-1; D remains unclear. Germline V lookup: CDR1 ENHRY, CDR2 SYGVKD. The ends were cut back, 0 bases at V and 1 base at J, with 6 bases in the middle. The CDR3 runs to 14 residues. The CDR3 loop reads CAISESRSNTEAFF. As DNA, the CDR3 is TGTGCCATCAGTGAGTCACGCTCGAACACTGAAGCTTTCTTT.

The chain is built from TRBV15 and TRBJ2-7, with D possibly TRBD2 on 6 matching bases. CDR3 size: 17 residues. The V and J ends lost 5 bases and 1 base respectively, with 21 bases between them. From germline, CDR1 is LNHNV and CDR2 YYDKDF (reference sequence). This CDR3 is CATSDGGMAFGSYEQYF. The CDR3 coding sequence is TGTGCCACCAGCGACGGGGGAATGGCATTTGGTTCCTACGAGCAGTACTTC.

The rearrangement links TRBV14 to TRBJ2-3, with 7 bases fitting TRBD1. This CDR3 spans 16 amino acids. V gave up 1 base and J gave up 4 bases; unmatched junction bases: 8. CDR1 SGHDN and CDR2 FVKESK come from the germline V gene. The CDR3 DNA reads TGTGCCAGCAGCCAAGTAGGGGGCAGAGGCTCAGATACGCAGTATTTT. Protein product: CASSQVGGRGSDTQYF.

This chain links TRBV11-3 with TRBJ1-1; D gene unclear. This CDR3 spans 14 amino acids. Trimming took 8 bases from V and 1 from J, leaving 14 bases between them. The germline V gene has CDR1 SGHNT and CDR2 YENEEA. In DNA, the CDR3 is TGTGCCAGCGCGACCCCCCACAGGAACACTGAAGCTTTCTTT. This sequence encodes CASATPHRNTEAFF. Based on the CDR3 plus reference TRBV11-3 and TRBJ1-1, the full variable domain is EAGVVQSPRYKIIEKKQPVAFWCNPISGHNTLYWYLQNLGQGPELLIRYENEEAVDDSQLPKDRFSAERLKGVDSTLKIQPAELGDSAVYLCASATPHRNTEAFFGQGTRLTVV.

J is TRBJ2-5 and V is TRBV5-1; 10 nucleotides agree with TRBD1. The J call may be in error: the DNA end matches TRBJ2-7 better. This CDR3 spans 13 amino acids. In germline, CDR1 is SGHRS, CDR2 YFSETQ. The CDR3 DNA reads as TGCGCCAGCAGCTCCGGGACAGGGGTCGAGCAGTACTTC. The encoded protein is CASSSGTGVEQYF.